These T cell receptor beta chains were read from a single sample in a study of cytomegalovirus exposure and HLA in healthy donors. The table came from immunoSEQ multiplex PCR; TCRdb's copy has only in-frame clones and leaves some out. Of over 35,000 clones in the sample, over 80% were seen once. Input material: PBMCs. These TCRs come from a man between 18 and 29 years old in good health and CMV-seronegative. Both conserved end residues are part of each CDR3. A D gene is named only where the DNA matches it firmly. Clone size is stated in some rows and not others, as once, few, many or a class when expanded.

TRBD1	-	TRBV6-5	TRBJ1-5	14	TGTGCCAGCAGTACAGGGGACAACAATCAGCCCCAGCATTTT	CASSTGDNNQPQHF
-	-	TRBV7-3	TRBJ1-1	13	TGTGCCAGCAGCTTAGAGGGGAACACTGAAGCTTTCTTT	CASSLEGNTEAFF
-	-	TRBV6-5	TRBJ2-7	14	TGTGCCAGCAGACAGGGACACCCACTAAACGAGCAGTACTTC	CASRQGHPLNEQYF
-	-	TRBV14	TRBJ1-4	14	TGTGCCAGCAGCCTTTCGTCACAGGGTGAAAAACTGTTTTTT	CASSLSSQGEKLFF
-	-	TRBV2	TRBJ2-1	16	TGTGCCAGCAGACACCGGGTTCTCGAGTCCTACAATGAGCAGTTCTTC	CASRHRVLESYNEQFF
-	-	TRBV5-1	TRBJ1-1	13	TGCGCCAGCAGCCCGGAAGGGGTGGCTGAAGCTTTCTTT	CASSPEGVAEAFF
-	-	TRBV5-1	TRBJ1-2	15	TGCGCCAGCAGCTTGGCCCAGGGGACTAACTATGGCTACACCTTC	CASSLAQGTNYGYTF
-	-	TRBV7-3	TRBJ2-3	14	TGTGCCAGCAGCGAAAACCGAGTCGCAGATACGCAGTATTTT	CASSENRVADTQYF
TRBD1	-	TRBV7-2	TRBJ1-1	17	TGTGCCAGCAGCTGGGGGGACAGGGGGAGTTCTGACACTGAAGCTTTCTTT	CASSWGDRGSSDTEAFF
TRBD2	-	TRBV30	TRBJ2-7	13	TGTGCCTGGAGCAAGCGGGGGGGGGTCGAGCAGTACTTC	CAWSKRGGVEQYF
TRBD1	-	TRBV19	TRBJ2-1	14	TGTGCCAGTAGTTCCGGGACAGGGACCCTTGAGCAGTTCTTC	CASSSGTGTLEQFF
TRBD2	-	TRBV5-1	TRBJ2-1	14	TGCGCCAGCTCTGGGGACTATGAGGAGAAGGAGCAGTTCTTC	CASSGDYEEKEQFF
-	-	TRBV2	TRBJ2-5	11	TGTGCCAGCAGCGAGCAAGAGACCCAGTACTTC	CASSEQETQYF
-	-	TRBV6-5	TRBJ1-1	14	TGTGCCAGCAGGGAAGGGGTAGTTTGGACTGAAGCTTTCTTT	CASREGVVWTEAFF
-	once	TRBV27	TRBJ1-1	14	TGTGCCAGCAGTAGGACCGCAGGGGCCACTGAAGCTTTCTTT	CASSRTAGATEAFF
TRBD1	-	TRBV7-3	TRBJ2-5	15	TGTGCCAGCAGCTCGGGACAGGGGGCTGGAGAGACCCAGTACTTC	CASSSGQGAGETQYF
-	-	TRBV28	TRBJ1-2	13	TGTGCCAGCAGTCTCGGTCGCCCCTATGGCTACACCTTC	CASSLGRPYGYTF
TRBD1	-	TRBV6-5	TRBJ1-1	15	TGTGCCAACAGTTACTCTAGGGACAGGGTTTATGAAGCTTTCTTT	CANSYSRDRVYEAFF
-	-	TRBV7-3	TRBJ2-1	14	TGTGCCAGCAGCTTAAGCGGGAACTACAATGAGCAGTTCTTC	CASSLSGNYNEQFF
-	-	TRBV28	TRBJ1-5	15	TGTGCCAGCAATACACAGGGCATGGGCAATCAGCCCCAGCATTTT	CASNTQGMGNQPQHF
-	-	TRBV15	TRBJ2-5	16	TGTGCCACCAGCAGACCTGGCCAGCGGCTACAAGAGACCCAGTACTTC	CATSRPGQRLQETQYF
TRBD1	-	TRBV11-2	TRBJ1-1	14	TGTGCCAGCAGCACGGAGGGGACAGCGACTGAAGCTTTCTTT	CASSTEGTATEAFF
-	-	TRBV28	TRBJ2-7	16	TGTGCCAGCAGTTTCATACGGCAGGCGAGCTCCTACGAGCAGTACTTC	CASSFIRQASSYEQYF
-	-	TRBV30	TRBJ1-2	15	TGTGCCTGGAGTCTTCTGTTGGGGGGTGAGAGGGGCTACACCTTC	CAWSLLLGGERGYTF
-	-	TRBV2	TRBJ1-1	13	TGTGCCAGCAGTGAAGCGGGAGGAACTGAAGCTTTCTTT	CASSEAGGTEAFF
TRBD1	-	TRBV7-3	TRBJ2-3	15	TGTGCCAGCAGCTTAAGGGACAGAAGCACAGATACGCAGTATTTT	CASSLRDRSTDTQYF
-	-	TRBV11-3	TRBJ1-1	15	TGTGCCAGCAGTCTAGGACAACACGGGAACACTGAAGCTTTCTTT	CASSLGQHGNTEAFF
TRBD1	-	TRBV7-3	TRBJ2-2	14	TGTGCCAGCAGGGGGACAGGGGTCGCCGGGGAGCTGTTTTTT	CASRGTGVAGELFF
TRBD2	-	TRBV7-3	TRBJ2-3	14	TGTGCCAGCAGCTTCGCGGGGGGGCGGGATACGCAGTATTTT	CASSFAGGRDTQYF